This T cell receptor beta chain was recovered during a study of CD8 T cells in Susac syndrome (dated by TCRdb to about 2019). For context, the study as a whole: Of the Susac syndrome patients who were sequenced, more than five had clinically active disease and about 8 were in clinical remission. Repertoire sequencing was used to test whether CD8+ T cell activation and differentiation in Susac syndrome was antigen driven. At blood withdrawal, Susac syndrome patients were therapy-naive, treated with corticosteroids (with IVIg additionally given to some), or treated with IVIg alone.

For this clonotype: Its cognate antigen has yet to be identified. No base-level quality is on record; no much larger clone is a single base apart.

Study-level results and caveats: The CD4+ T cell repertoire of patients with Susac syndrome showed no detectable clonal expansion. The TCR sequencing and HLA analysis was acknowledged to have included a relatively small number of individuals.

RNA was extracted using the RNeasy kit, and roughly 0.5 to 1 microgram was reverse transcribed with random hexamers. The immunoSEQ multiplex PCR assay, which covers 54 Vbeta and 13 Jbeta segments, was used to amplify TCR beta CDR3 regions. To correct PCR amplification bias, a synthetic template baseline was used for both primer optimization and computational correction. The study's own analysis went as follows. Reads were assigned to V, D and J genes according to IMGT and analyzed in immunoSEQ Analyzer, with only productive sequences retained. Clonality was computed as one minus Shannon entropy normalized by log2 of the number of productive unique sequences. Public and private clones were assessed among the 100 most prevalent clones of each patient and control. A clone was defined as Susac-specific if it was absent from the healthy and MS cohorts, from 1052 published viral clones and from other ImmuneACCESS disease sequences. Through fastp at Q25 and MiXCR, TCRdb rebuilt clones from the public reads, retaining in-frame beta chains. Each entry merges the rows of one CDR3 protein and shows their most common DNA and genes. TCRdb's processing, not the authors' own work, is the source of the V and J calls. Present in this sample are some 68,000 distinct CDR3 sequences, roughly 93% of which were seen just once. Roughly 0.15% of the sample lies in the top ten.

V is shortened by 4 bases, J by 1 base, and the region joining them spans 6 bases. From the cysteine up to the phenylalanine, the CDR3 has a length of 13 residues. Here the CDR3 DNA is all that survives: 39 bases in frame from base 1. According to the germline V gene (reference sequence), CDR1 reads MNHEY and CDR2 reads SMNVEV. Peripheral blood CD8+ and CD4+ T cells from healthy donors, Susac syndrome patients and multiple sclerosis patients were profiled using high-throughput TCR beta sequencing. The Susac syndrome patients fulfilled recently defined diagnostic criteria for either definite or probable disease. Bulk CD8+ and CD4+ T cells were purified by magnetic negative isolation, while CD8+ TEMRA cells were enriched using FACS. Blood was collected in EDTA tubes and processed within 24 hours, with PBMCs isolated through density gradient centrifugation. PBMCs intended for TCR sequencing were cryopreserved in liquid nitrogen and were subsequently thawed in a 37 degrees C water bath. Purity of sorted or isolated CD4+, CD8+ and CD8+ TEMRA cells was at least 90%.

Sequencing input: CD4+ T cells from PBMCs. Recombination connected TRBV27 to TRBJ2-3, with the D gene not confidently named. This sequence originates from a human donor with Susac syndrome. The CDR3 protein is CASSSDGTDTQYF. At the DNA level, the sequence is TGTGCCAGCAGTTCCGACGGCACAGATACGCAGTATTTT.